Presented here are 32 T cell receptor beta chains from one specimen sequenced in a study of OX40 agonist ivuxolimab in advanced cancers. Repertoires were generated with immunoSEQ multiplex PCR, while TCRdb's copy carries only in-frame clones and drops some. The sample holds 30,000 to 45,000 clones; around 80% are singletons and the top ten take 20% to 25%. The source material was CD4+ or CD8+ T cells sorted from blood, sampled in a trial of the OX40 agonist ivuxolimab. These receptors were collected from an adult with an advanced solid tumor such as melanoma, head and neck, liver or kidney cancer.

The V gene is TRBV9, the J gene TRBJ1-2; D uncertain. CDR1 is SGDLS, CDR2 YYNGEE, per germline. The CDR3 runs to 13 residues. V was shortened by 4 bases and J by 2 bases, with 9 bases between the two germline ends. For the CDR3, the DNA is TGTGCCAGCAGCAAAATGGGAAACTATGGCTACACCTTC. Its translation: CASSKMGNYGYTF.

The chain couples TRBV5-1 to TRBJ1-1; D gene uncertain. The V gene lost 1 base and the J gene lost 1 base, with 11 bases spanning the gap. Germline CDR1 SGHRS, CDR2 YFSETQ. The CDR3 contains 15 residues. This CDR3 reads CASSLKVAGNTEAFF. Here the CDR3 DNA reads TGCGCCAGCAGCTTGAAAGTTGCCGGGAACACTGAAGCTTTCTTT. The entire variable domain, with the rest obtained from reference TRBV5-1 and TRBJ1-1, is as follows: KAGVTQTPRYLIKTRGQQVTLSCSPISGHRSVSWYQQTPGQGLQFLFEYFSETQRNKGNFPGRFSGRQFSNSRSEMNVSTLELGDSALYLCASSLKVAGNTEAFFGQGTRLTVV.

This clone was recorded only once. This chain uses TRBV2 with TRBJ2-3, with TRBD2 as a possible D gene (6 bases). The germline V gene encodes CDR1 SNHLY and CDR2 FYNNEI. The V and J ends lost 6 bases and 1 base respectively, with 14 bases between them. This CDR3 has 15 amino acids. The CDR3 is CASSEGGEGTDTQYF. The CDR3 DNA is TGTGCCAGCAGCGAGGGAGGAGAGGGCACAGATACGCAGTATTTT.

The chain is built from TRBV18 and TRBJ2-3; D may be TRBD2 (6 bases). The CDR3 sequence is 15 residues long. CDR1 and CDR2 (germline): KGHSH, LQKENI. V dropped 1 base and J dropped 2 bases, with 10 bases sitting between them. CDR3: CASSPLVADTDTQYF. The CDR3 nucleotides are TGTGCCAGCTCACCACTAGTAGCGGACACAGATACGCAGTATTTT.

The rearrangement joins TRBV28 to TRBJ2-7; 11 bases match TRBD2. Germline V gene lookup returns CDR1 MDHEN and CDR2 SYDVKM. The CDR3 has 16 residues. After removal of 3 bases from V and 0 bases from J, the junction contained 4 bases not matched to a gene. CDR3 in DNA: TGTGCCAGCAGTTTTTCGACTAGCGGGGTCTCCTACGAGCAGTACTTC. Its translation is CASSFSTSGVSYEQYF.

The chain joins TRBV20-1 to TRBJ2-1; 7 positions match TRBD2. The ends lost 5 bases at V and 8 bases at J; junction bases unmatched: 3. CDR3 length: 11 amino acids. Germline CDR1 and CDR2: DFQATT and SNEGSKA (reference sequence). The CDR3 protein is CSAATSDEQFF. The CDR3 nucleotides read TGCAGTGCTGCTACTAGCGATGAGCAGTTCTTC.

This chain joins TRBV28 and TRBJ2-1; D perhaps matches TRBD1 (6 bases). The CDR3 is 16 residues long. Germline loops: CDR1 MDHEN, CDR2 SYDVKM. The V end was cut by 7 bases, the J end by 0 bases, with 16 bases between. CDR3 region: CASMSARGASYNEQFF. The CDR3 DNA reads as TGTGCCAGCATGAGCGCCAGGGGCGCCTCCTACAATGAGCAGTTCTTC.

This chain uses TRBV4-1 with TRBJ1-1; TRBD1 agrees at 7 bases. The V gene's germline CDR1 is MGHRA and CDR2 YSYEKL. The CDR3 runs 13 residues. J was trimmed by 6 bases and V by 3 bases; bases with no gene match: 4. The CDR3 region is CASSQVDRPEAFF. The CDR3 DNA follows: TGCGCCAGCAGCCAGGTGGACAGGCCTGAAGCTTTCTTT.

CDR3 amino acids: CASRQANTEAFF. DNA for the CDR3: TGTGCCAGCCGACAGGCGAACACTGAAGCTTTCTTT. The V call is TRBV28, the J call TRBJ1-1, with D possibly TRBD1 on 6 matching bases. CDR1 is MDHEN, CDR2 SYDVKM, per germline. Between the trimmed V and J ends, which lost 8 bases and 1 base, there was a span of 8 bases. This CDR3 has 12 amino acids.

The CDR3 protein is CATSFGLSGGAGYEQYF. CDR3 DNA: TGTGCCACCAGCTTTGGGCTTAGCGGGGGGGCCGGCTACGAGCAGTACTTC. The V and J genes are TRBV15 and TRBJ2-7, with 11 bases aligning to TRBD2. This CDR3 has 17 amino acids. Germline CDR1 is LNHNV and CDR2 is YYDKDF (reference sequence). V was clipped by 5 bases and J by 3 bases; unmatched bases: 12.

J is TRBJ2-3 and V is TRBV15, with 10 bases aligning to TRBD2. The CDR3 spans 16 residues. Unmatched junction bases numbered 7, after V lost 5 bases and J lost 2 bases. Germline V gene sequence: CDR1 LNHNV, CDR2 YYDKDF (reference sequence). The CDR3 DNA sequence: TGTGCCACCAGCGGGGTAGCGGGAGGAGACACAGATACGCAGTATTTT. Translated, it gives CATSGVAGGDTDTQYF.

V and J are TRBV6-6 and TRBJ2-7, with D possibly matching TRBD2 (6 bases). This CDR3 has 13 amino acids. Germline V gene lookup returns CDR1 MNHNY and CDR2 SVGAGI (reference sequence). Trimming removed 6 bases at V and 6 bases at J, with 15 bases between. The CDR3 spells CASRLTSTGEQYF. CDR3 bases: TGTGCCAGCAGGTTGACTAGTACGGGCGAGCAGTACTTC.

This chain uses TRBV10-2 with TRBJ2-3, with TRBD2 identical over 9 bases. Germline V gene data show CDR1 as WSHSY and CDR2 as SAAADI. The CDR3 is 14 residues long. V lost 7 bases to trimming and J lost 3 bases; unmatched junction nucleotides: 5. CDR3 residues: CASTYAGGTDTQYF. The CDR3 bases are TGCGCCAGCACGTATGCGGGGGGGACAGATACGCAGTATTTT.

Of note for this clone: The sample carries other DNA sequences with the same CDR3. V is TRBV7-3 and J is TRBJ1-2, with 8 bases identical to TRBD1. The germline V gene encodes CDR1 SGHTA and CDR2 FQGTGA. The CDR3 is made up of 13 amino acids. The V gene end was trimmed by 5 bases and the J gene end by 5 bases; junction bases not matched to a gene: 4. In DNA form, the CDR3 reads TGTGCCAGCAGCCGGACAGGGAGGTATGGCTACACCTTC. Its protein is CASSRTGRYGYTF.

The chain links TRBV28 to TRBJ1-2; 11 bases line up with TRBD1. With V trimmed by 11 bases and J by 3 bases, 11 bases remained unmatched. The CDR3 covers 15 residues. CDR1 and CDR2 (germline): MDHEN, SYDVKM. CDR3 sequence: CARTYRDRGYYGYTF. The CDR3 region has the DNA TGTGCCCGAACGTACCGGGACAGGGGGTACTATGGCTACACCTTC.

V and J are TRBV19 and TRBJ2-5; tentative D call: TRBD1 (5 bases). The CDR3 length is 14 residues. The germline V and J ends were trimmed by 5 bases and 2 bases, with 12 bases remaining between them. Germline CDR1 is LNHDA and CDR2 is SQIVND (reference sequence). For the CDR3, the DNA is TGTGCCAGTAGTTCGCCAGGGAATCAAGAGACCCAGTACTTC. This codes for CASSSPGNQETQYF.

The chain uses TRBV15 and TRBJ2-7; TRBD2 is a possible D gene (5 bases). This CDR3 has 16 amino acids. Germline loops: CDR1 LNHNV, CDR2 YYDKDF (reference sequence). V lost 1 base and J 1 base, leaving 14 bases between the germline ends. The CDR3 nucleotides are TGTGCCACCAGCAGAGGGCTAGGCGGGTCTTCCTACGAGCAGTACTTC. Translation: CATSRGLGGSSYEQYF.

The chain links TRBV30 to TRBJ2-1; D gene uncertain. Germline V gives CDR1 GTSNPN, CDR2 SVGIG (reference sequence). This CDR3 is built from 12 residues. Deletions cut 1 base from V and 6 bases from J, with 7 bases between. CDR3 in amino acids: CAWSAGINEQFF. DNA of the CDR3: TGTGCCTGGAGTGCTGGAATCAATGAGCAGTTCTTC.

The rearrangement links TRBV6-6 to TRBJ1-4; D may be TRBD1 (6 bases). Trimming stripped 6 bases from V and 5 bases from J, with 13 bases between. Germline CDR1 reads MNHNY; CDR2 reads SVGAGI (reference sequence). The CDR3 runs to 14 residues. The CDR3 is CASSPLGQNEKLFF. CDR3 sequence (DNA): TGTGCCAGCAGCCCCCTTGGACAGAATGAAAAACTGTTTTTT.

The gene calls are TRBV7-8 and TRBJ2-2, with D possibly TRBD2 on 6 matching bases. Germline V gene data show CDR1 as SGHVS and CDR2 as FQNEAQ. The CDR3 contains 18 residues. The germline V and J ends were trimmed by 5 bases and 0 bases, with 19 bases remaining between them. CDR3 protein: CASSTQSRRRANTGELFF. In nucleotides, the CDR3 is TGTGCCAGCAGCACCCAGTCCAGGAGGAGGGCGAACACCGGGGAGCTGTTTTTT.

The CDR3 DNA follows: TGTGCCAGTAGTTTGGGACAGTATAATTCACCCCTCCACTTT. This encodes CASSLGQYNSPLHF. The rearrangement links TRBV19 to TRBJ1-6; TRBD1 matches 7 bases. The germline V gene has CDR1 LNHDA and CDR2 SQIVND (reference sequence). With V trimmed by 5 bases and J by 4 bases, 2 bases remained unmatched. The CDR3 is made up of 14 amino acids.

The chain uses TRBV28 and TRBJ1-3; tentatively, D is TRBD1 (5 bases). The V gene lost 7 bases and the J gene lost 5 bases, with 15 bases spanning the gap. The CDR3 runs 14 residues. CDR1 MDHEN and CDR2 SYDVKM come from the germline V gene. The CDR3 DNA follows: TGTGCCAGCAACTCCGGAGGGGTTAGAAACACCATATATTTT. Amino acids: CASNSGGVRNTIYF.

The genes are TRBV4-1 and TRBJ1-1; the D is unclear. CDR3 length: 14 amino acids. Germline loops: CDR1 MGHRA, CDR2 YSYEKL. The ends were cut back, 0 bases at V and 3 bases at J, with 8 bases in the middle. CDR3 nucleotides: TGCGCCAGCAGCCAAGAGGTCTGGGACACTGAAGCTTTCTTT. It translates to CASSQEVWDTEAFF.

This chain uses TRBV5-4 with TRBJ2-2, with a tentative D call TRBD2 (5 bases). The CDR3 consists of 14 residues. The germline CDR1 and CDR2 sequences are SGHNT and YYREEE (reference sequence). V lost 4 bases to trimming and J lost 1 base, with 8 bases between them. The CDR3, as DNA: TGTGCCAGCAGCCCTAGCCAGAACACCGGGGAGCTGTTTTTT. It specifies CASSPSQNTGELFF.

V gene TRBV28 combines with J gene TRBJ1-2, with 7 positions matching TRBD1. The V segment lost 5 bases and the J segment 2 bases; nucleotides outside the gene matches: 14. CDR1 is MDHEN, CDR2 SYDVKM, per germline. The CDR3 has 17 amino acids. The CDR3 nucleotides are TGTGCCAGCAGTGCCCCCCTTGGGACAGACTTCAACTATGGCTACACCTTC. Translation gives CASSAPLGTDFNYGYTF.

V is TRBV28 and J is TRBJ1-2; D uncertain. Germline CDR1 and CDR2: MDHEN and SYDVKM. The CDR3 is 16 amino acids. V lost 3 bases to trimming and J lost 5 bases, with 19 bases between them. This chain's CDR3 is CASSFSDQARLYGYTF. The CDR3 DNA reads as TGTGCCAGCAGTTTCAGTGACCAGGCTCGGCTTTATGGCTACACCTTC.

The V and J genes are TRBV6-5 and TRBJ2-1, with TRBD2 matching over 9 bases. The trim removed 0 bases at V and 6 bases at J, leaving 6 bases unmatched. This CDR3 is built from 16 residues. Germline V gives CDR1 MNHEY, CDR2 SVGAGI. CDR3 coding DNA: TGTGCCAGCAGTTACTCCCGGTTTAGCGGGGGCAATGAGCAGTTCTTC. Translation: CASSYSRFSGGNEQFF.

The chain combines TRBV19 with TRBJ2-7; D is unresolved. CDR1 is LNHDA, CDR2 SQIVND, per germline (reference sequence). This CDR3 is 11 amino acids long. The V and J ends lost 5 bases and 3 bases respectively, with 5 bases between them. The CDR3 nucleotides read TGTGCCAGTAGTGCGGACTACGAGCAGTACTTC. Its translation is CASSADYEQYF. Based on the CDR3 plus reference TRBV19 and TRBJ2-7, the full variable domain is DGGITQSPKYLFRKEGQNVTLSCEQNLNHDAMYWYRQDPGQGLRLIYYSQIVNDFQKGDIAEGYSVSREKKESFPLTVTSAQKNPTAFYLCASSADYEQYFGPGTRLTVT.

V is TRBV9 and J is TRBJ2-5, with 9 bases aligning to TRBD2. This CDR3 spans 17 amino acids. The germline CDR1 and CDR2 sequences are SGDLS and YYNGEE. V shed 0 bases and J 2 bases; nucleotides not matched to a gene: 8. For the CDR3, the DNA is TGTGCCAGCAGCGTAGGGTCAAGCGGGGGGCTTCAAGAGACCCAGTACTTC. Translated, it gives CASSVGSSGGLQETQYF.

The chain carries TRBV11-2 and TRBJ1-3; a possible D gene is TRBD1 (6 bases). CDR3 length equals 13 residues. The germline V gene encodes CDR1 SGHAT and CDR2 FQNNGV. V lost 4 bases, J lost 4 bases, and 8 bases lay in between. CDR3 loop: CASSSGHGNTIYF. The CDR3 region has the DNA TGTGCCAGCAGCTCGGGACACGGAAACACCATATATTTT.

This chain links TRBV6-5 with TRBJ2-1, with 10 bases that match TRBD1. The germline CDR1 and CDR2 sequences are MNHEY and SVGAGI. CDR3 length: 14 residues. Trimming took 5 bases from V and 9 from J; bases not matched to a gene: 7. CDR3 in amino acids: CASSRQGAPFEQFF. CDR3 sequence (DNA): TGTGCCAGCAGTCGACAGGGGGCGCCTTTTGAGCAGTTCTTC.

This clone was observed a few times. The genes are TRBV28 and TRBJ2-7; 10 bases agree with TRBD2. Per the germline V gene, CDR1 is MDHEN and CDR2 is SYDVKM. V shed 6 bases, J shed 4 bases, and the junction held 9 bases outside the gene matches. The length of the CDR3 is 15 residues. CDR3 region: CASRLAGPLKYEQYF. The CDR3 coding sequence is TGTGCCAGCAGACTAGCGGGACCCCTCAAGTACGAGCAGTACTTC.